This TCR beta chain was found in a study of blood T cell repertoires in COVID-19. Looking at the study overall: From T cells, B-cell-depleted T cells, or PBMCs came the material, which was cDNA or gDNA.

The CDR3 is 14 residues long. V dropped 4 bases and J dropped 7; count of bases not matched to a gene: 2. CDR1 and CDR2 from the germline V gene are LGHDT and YNNKEL (reference sequence). Authors' processing steps: It was from reference gene primer amplification that nucleated cell counts were estimated. Profiled with immunoSEQ multiplex PCR; TCRdb holds only in-frame clones, not every one. D and trimming come from the DNA, and the V and J calls and clone size come from that table. Of about 140,000 clones listed, 88% are singletons. This chain joins TRBV3-1 (or the pseudogene TRBV3-2) and TRBJ1-6; 9 nucleotides match TRBD1. The sequenced sample was peripheral blood. The clonotype originates from a woman in her forties or fifties with acute or convalescent COVID-19. This CDR3 reads CASSPGQGNSPLHF. The CDR3 nucleotides are TGTGCCAGCAGCCCGGGACAGGGAAATTCACCCCTCCACTTT.